These 10 T cell receptor beta chains originate from one sample sequenced in a study of cytomegalovirus exposure and HLA in healthy donors. Assay used: immunoSEQ multiplex PCR; TCRdb lists only in-frame clones, some missing. Among 300,000 to 400,000 clones listed, around 86% were seen once. The sample was PBMCs. These receptors originate from a woman between 18 and 29 years old in good health and CMV-seronegative.

This clone was counted a few times. The V gene is TRBV5-4, the J gene TRBJ2-6, with D uncertain. The CDR3 has 15 amino acids. Deletions cut 7 bases from V and 0 bases from J, with 11 bases between. The germline V gene has CDR1 SGHNT and CDR2 YYREEE (reference sequence). The CDR3 here is CASPLGPSGANVLTF. The CDR3 DNA follows: TGTGCCAGCCCCCTAGGTCCCTCTGGGGCCAACGTCCTGACTTTC.

The chain recombines TRBV6-5 with TRBJ2-3; no reliable D call. Trimming stripped 7 bases from V and 7 bases from J, with 15 bases between. The CDR3 contains 13 residues. CDR1 and CDR2 from the germline V gene are MNHEY and SVGAGI. The CDR3 coding sequence is TGTGCCAGCACCAACCCTCTAGTTCATACGCAGTATTTT. This sequence encodes CASTNPLVHTQYF.

V is TRBV4-1 and J is TRBJ2-7; 10 bases are a match to TRBD2. The germline V gene has CDR1 MGHRA and CDR2 YSYEKL. The CDR3 is 14 amino acids. V was pared by 4 bases and J by 0 bases, with 0 bases of the junction left unmatched. The CDR3: CASSLAGGSYEQYF. The DNA for the CDR3 is TGCGCCAGCAGCCTAGCGGGGGGCTCCTACGAGCAGTACTTC.

CDR3 protein: CASSPGARGYTF. CDR3 nucleotides: TGTGCCAGCTCACCGGGGGCTAGAGGCTACACCTTC. The chain uses TRBV18 and TRBJ1-2; a weak D match, TRBD1 (6 bases). Trimming cost V 3 bases and J 8 bases, with 10 bases left between them. Germline V gene data show CDR1 as KGHSH and CDR2 as LQKENI. The CDR3 runs to 12 residues.

CDR3 DNA sequence: TGTGCCAGCAGGAGAGGACAGGCGCCCTCAGATACGCAGTATTTT. Protein: CASRRGQAPSDTQYF. V is TRBV27 and J is TRBJ2-3, with TRBD1 identical over 7 bases. Germline V CDR1 and CDR2: MNHEY, SMNVEV (reference sequence). CDR3 length equals 15 residues. J lost 4 bases, V lost 6 bases, and 10 bases had no gene match.

This clone was counted once. The chain links TRBV7-6 to TRBJ1-1, with 8 bases that match TRBD1. Looked up from germline, CDR1 is SGHVS and CDR2 is FNYEAQ. The V gene end was trimmed by 1 base and the J gene end by 5 bases; junction bases not matched to a gene: 6. This CDR3 is 15 amino acids long. CDR3 region: CASSLGTGQVTEAFF. In nucleotides, the CDR3 is TGTGCCAGCAGCTTAGGGACGGGACAGGTGACTGAAGCTTTCTTT.

This chain links TRBV5-1 with TRBJ2-7; 9 positions match TRBD1. The V segment lost 5 bases and the J segment 2 bases; nucleotides outside the gene matches: 5. CDR1 and CDR2 from the germline V gene are SGHRS and YFSETQ. The CDR3 has 14 residues. This CDR3 reads CASSAGQGTYEQYF. CDR3 DNA sequence: TGCGCCAGCAGTGCCGGACAGGGGACCTACGAGCAGTACTTC. Using reference TRBV5-1 and TRBJ2-7 for the parts outside the CDR3, the full variable domain is KAGVTQTPRYLIKTRGQQVTLSCSPISGHRSVSWYQQTPGQGLQFLFEYFSETQRNKGNFPGRFSGRQFSNSRSEMNVSTLELGDSALYLCASSAGQGTYEQYFGPGTRLTVT.

V usage is TRBV5-4 and J usage is TRBJ2-7, with 7 bases lining up with TRBD2. Germline V gene sequence: CDR1 SGHNT, CDR2 YYREEE (reference sequence). CDR3 length equals 18 residues. The ends lost 6 bases at V and 5 bases at J; junction bases unmatched: 23. In DNA, the CDR3 is TGTGCCAGCACACCCATCGGGGGTAGGCGGGAGTGGAACCACGAGCAGTACTTC. Its translation is CASTPIGGRREWNHEQYF. Complete variable domain (other parts from reference TRBV5-4 and TRBJ2-7): ETGVTQSPTHLIKTRGQQVTLRCSSQSGHNTVSWYQQALGQGPQFIFQYYREEENGRGNFPPRFSGLQFPNYSSELNVNALELDDSALYLCASTPIGGRREWNHEQYFGPGTRLTVT.

This chain uses TRBV23-1 with TRBJ2-3, with D maybe TRBD2 (6 bases). TRBV23-1 belongs to the ORF category, with a function that is uncertain. The CDR3 has 10 residues. Between the trimmed V and J ends, which lost 8 bases and 11 bases, there was a span of 11 bases. The CDR3 loop reads CASAAGGQYF. CDR3 coding DNA: TGCGCCAGCGCCGCCGGGGGGCAGTATTTT.

The chain joins TRBV6-1 to TRBJ1-1; 9 bases line up with TRBD1. This CDR3 spans 17 amino acids. Germline V gene data show CDR1 as MNHNS and CDR2 as SASEGT. Germline trimming cut 5 bases from V and 1 base from J; bases unmatched to any gene: 11. The CDR3 nucleotides read TGTGCCAGCAGTAAAGGACAGGGGTGGAGAGGGAACACTGAAGCTTTCTTT. Its translation is CASSKGQGWRGNTEAFF.